This TCR beta chain is from a study of cytomegalovirus exposure and HLA in healthy donors. Measured with immunoSEQ multiplex PCR; TCRdb has only the in-frame clones, and not every one. The sample yields approximately 120,000 clones, over 90% seen once. About this clone: Its antigen is currently unknown.

It was the approximately 120-subject validation cohort, separate from the roughly 700-subject first cohort, to which the donors belonged. Germline V gene sequence: CDR1 MDHEN, CDR2 SYDVKM. The CDR3 covers 13 residues. The V and J ends lost 5 bases and 5 bases respectively, with 9 bases between them. General observations from the study: The study designated about 180 TCR beta chains cytomegalovirus-associated. TCR sequences were mostly rare, though some public TCRs occurred in many donors.

V usage is TRBV28 and J usage is TRBJ1-4; D may be TRBD1 (5 bases). Material for sequencing was PBMCs. The clonotype was recovered from a woman younger than 30 in good health and CMV-seronegative. CDR3 bases: TGTGCCAGCAGTGGGGACTCAAATGAAAAACTGTTTTTT. Its protein is CASSGDSNEKLFF.